This TCR beta chain was observed in a study of T cells in Graves' hyperthyroidism and ophthalmopathy. Findings of the study overall: Ophthalmopathy was told apart from stable hyperthyroidism by a 13 V-J model. The model made its ophthalmopathy prediction, and onset followed a median 6.5 months later. Blood samples included most of the expanded thyroid clonotypes exceeding 0.001.

Diagnostic decisions used clinical symptoms, serum thyroxine and TRAb, thyroid ultrasound and orbital computed tomography. This clonotype has a handful of counts. What it binds is unknown. The investigators amplified TCR beta CDR3 regions from RNA transcripts. An initial round of RT-PCR targeting the TCR CDR3 relied on the HTBI primer set. TCRdb re-called the multiplex PCR reads through MiXCR, storing one row per CDR3 protein. Of roughly 650,000 distinct CDR3 sequences listed, more than 15% are singletons. The sequencing input was blood. The receptor comes from a woman aged 35 to 49 with Graves' ophthalmopathy.

CDR3 in amino acids: CASSQGALAASTGELFF. The CDR3, as DNA: TGTGCCAGCAGCCAGGGGGCACTCGCGGCGAGCACCGGGGAGCTGTTTTTT. The gene calls are TRBV13 and TRBJ2-2, with 8 bases that match TRBD1. CDR3 length: 17 residues. Germline V gene sequence: CDR1 PRHDT, CDR2 FYEKMQ (reference sequence). J lost 4 bases, V lost 5 bases, and 12 bases had no gene match.